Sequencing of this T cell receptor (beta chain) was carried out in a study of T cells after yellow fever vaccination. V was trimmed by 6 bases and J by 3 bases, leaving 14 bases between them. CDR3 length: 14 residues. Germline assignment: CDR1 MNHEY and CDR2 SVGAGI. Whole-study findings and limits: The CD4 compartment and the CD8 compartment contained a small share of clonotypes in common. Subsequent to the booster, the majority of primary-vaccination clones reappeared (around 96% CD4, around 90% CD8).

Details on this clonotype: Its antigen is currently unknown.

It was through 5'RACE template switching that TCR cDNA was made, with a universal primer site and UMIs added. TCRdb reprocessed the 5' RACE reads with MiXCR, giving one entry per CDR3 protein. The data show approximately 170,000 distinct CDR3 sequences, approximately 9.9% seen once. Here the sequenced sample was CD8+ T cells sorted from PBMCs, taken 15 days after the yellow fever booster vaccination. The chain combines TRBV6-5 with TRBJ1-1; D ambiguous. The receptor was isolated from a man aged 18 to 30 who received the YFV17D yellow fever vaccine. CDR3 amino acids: CASSPLEGDTEAFF. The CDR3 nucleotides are TGTGCCAGCAGCCCTCTGGAGGGTGACACTGAAGCTTTCTTT.